Below, 13 T cell receptor beta chains from the same sample are listed, as sequenced in a study of blood T cell repertoires in COVID-19. TCRdb keeps only in-frame clones here, not all; method: immunoSEQ multiplex PCR. The table records fewer than 300,000 clones, roughly 83% of them present only once. Sequencing used peripheral blood. The origin of the receptors is a woman in her 70s with active or convalescent COVID-19.

The V call is TRBV5-1, the J call TRBJ2-7; 8 positions match TRBD1. Germline loops: CDR1 SGHRS, CDR2 YFSETQ. V lost 2 bases and J lost 7; bases outside the gene matches: 8. The CDR3 runs 14 residues. The CDR3 DNA reads as TGCGCCAGCAGCTTTGGGCAGGGGGCGAGGGAGCAGTACTTC. This encodes CASSFGQGAREQYF.

CDR3 nucleotide sequence: TGTGCCATCAGTGAGTCTATCACGGGAAGCTCGGAGACCCAGTACTTC. It codes for CAISESITGSSETQYF. The chain carries TRBV10-3 and TRBJ2-5; TRBD2 might be the D (5 bases). The CDR3 runs 16 residues. CDR1 is ENHRY and CDR2 is SYGVKD in the germline V gene. V shed 0 bases and J shed 5 bases, with 16 bases lying between them.

V is TRBV5-4 and J is TRBJ2-3; TRBD2 matches at 9 bases. Per the germline V gene, CDR1 is SGHNT and CDR2 is YYREEE (reference sequence). CDR3 length: 14 amino acids. V gave up 4 bases and J gave up 7 bases; unmatched junction bases: 7. Here the CDR3 reads CASSPGLAVNTQYF. In nucleotides, the CDR3 is TGTGCCAGCAGCCCGGGACTAGCTGTGAATACGCAGTATTTT.

This clone was seen just once. DNA of the CDR3: TGTGCCAGCTCCTCCTCGGTGGGGGGAGGTGAAGCTTTCTTT. The encoded protein is CASSSSVGGGEAFF. The genes are TRBV18 and TRBJ1-1; maybe TRBD1 (5 bases). Germline V gene sequence: CDR1 KGHSH, CDR2 LQKENI. The V end was cut by 6 bases, the J end by 7 bases, with 18 bases between. The CDR3 extends over 14 amino acids.

The J gene is TRBJ2-4, the V gene TRBV28; D gene ambiguous. Germline CDR1 and CDR2: MDHEN and SYDVKM. V was shortened by 6 bases and J by 0 bases, with 6 bases between the two germline ends. The CDR3 extends over 13 amino acids. Here the CDR3 reads CASSPLAKNIQYF. The CDR3 DNA reads TGTGCCAGCAGCCCCCTAGCCAAAAACATTCAGTACTTC.

The chain employs TRBV6-5 and TRBJ2-7, with 8 positions matching TRBD1. This CDR3 spans 15 amino acids. CDR1 is MNHEY and CDR2 is SVGAGI in the germline V gene. V trimming: 2 bases; J trimming: 2 bases; junction bases outside the gene matches: 5. The CDR3 coding sequence is TGTGCCAGCAGTTACGGCAGGGGGCTGGCCTACGAGCAGTACTTC. Translated, it gives CASSYGRGLAYEQYF.

The chain has TRBV5-1 and TRBJ1-2; 7 nucleotides line up with TRBD1. The CDR3 is 15 amino acids. The V and J ends lost 2 bases and 8 bases, in that order; junction bases with no gene match: 12. Germline V gene data show CDR1 as SGHRS and CDR2 as YFSETQ. The CDR3 loop is CASSFAGGLGDGYTF. The CDR3 coding sequence is TGCGCCAGCAGCTTTGCAGGGGGTCTGGGGGACGGCTACACCTTC.

This clone was observed once. CDR3 sequence reads: CASSLTSRGVTGELFF. The DNA for the CDR3 is TGTGCCAGCAGCTTAACGAGCAGGGGAGTAACCGGGGAGCTGTTTTTT. This rearrangement joins TRBV7-3 to TRBJ2-2; possible D gene TRBD1, 6 bases. CDR1 and CDR2 (germline): SGHTA, FQGTGA. The CDR3 extends over 16 amino acids. V lost 0 bases, J lost 5 bases, and 13 bases lay in between. Supplemented by reference TRBV7-3 and TRBJ2-2, the full variable domain reads GAGVSQTPSNKVTEKGKYVELRCDPISGHTALYWYRQSLGQGPEFLIYFQGTGAADDSGLPNDRFFAVRPEGSVSTLKIQRTERGDSAVYLCASSLTSRGVTGELFFGEGSRLTVL.

The chain carries TRBV28 and TRBJ1-5, with a tentative D call TRBD1 (6 bases). The CDR3 contains 15 residues. Trimming stripped 6 bases from V and 7 bases from J, with 19 bases between. Germline CDR1 is MDHEN and CDR2 is SYDVKM. CDR3 region: CASSPLGGGGQPQHF. The CDR3 nucleotides are TGTGCCAGCAGCCCCCTGGGAGGGGGTGGGCAGCCCCAGCATTTT.

The genes are TRBV19 and TRBJ2-2; tentative D call: TRBD2 (7 bases). Per the germline V gene, CDR1 is LNHDA and CDR2 is SQIVND (reference sequence). Trimming left V 8 bases short and J 6 bases short, with 16 bases between. The CDR3 has 14 amino acids. In DNA, the CDR3 is TGTGCCAGTTCCCTGACCGGGGGGCCCGGGGAGCTGTTTTTT. This gives the protein CASSLTGGPGELFF.

The V call is TRBV3-1 (or the pseudogene TRBV3-2), the J call TRBJ1-2, with no clear D. Germline values: CDR1 LGHDT, CDR2 YNNKEL (reference sequence). CDR3 length equals 14 residues. Between the trimmed V and J ends, which lost 6 bases and 0 bases, there was a span of 11 bases. Here the CDR3 DNA reads TGTGCCAGCAGGGAAGGACTTGCTAACTATGGCTACACCTTC. Protein product: CASREGLANYGYTF.

The V call is TRBV5-1, the J call TRBJ1-2; 7 bases align to TRBD1. After removal of 0 bases from V and 4 bases from J, the junction contained 6 bases not matched to a gene. The V gene's germline CDR1 is SGHRS and CDR2 YFSETQ. This CDR3 has 15 residues. CDR3 coding DNA: TGCGCCAGCAGCTTGGATGAGGGGGCGGCCTATGGCTACACCTTC. This sequence encodes CASSLDEGAAYGYTF.

The genes are TRBV7-9 and TRBJ1-1; perhaps TRBD1 as D (5 bases). The CDR3 length is 14 residues. Germline lookup yields CDR1 SEHNR and CDR2 FQNEAQ (reference sequence). Trimming removed 5 bases from V and 4 bases from J, with 14 bases in between. The CDR3 region is CASSPTTVVTEAFF. In DNA form, the CDR3 reads TGTGCCAGCAGCCCGACGACAGTAGTCACTGAAGCTTTCTTT.